The source of this T cell receptor beta chain is a study of CD8 T cells in acute hepatitis C reinfection. Study-wide background: Sequences come from NS3-1073-specific CD8+ T cells, during acute infection and after clearance.

This table comes from immunoSEQ multiplex PCR, and its TCRdb copy is limited to in-frame clones, with some not included. Seen here are more than 1,200 clones, approximately 51% observed once, and the top ten hold 9% to 15%. Overall study findings and caveats: Exact CDR3 sharing with other epitopes was rare, possibly method-limited. Preferential TRBV04 and TRBV06 usage appeared in all groups and was not explained by the naive pool. Bulk TCRbeta-only sequencing left public clonotype pairing undetermined.

Time point described: acute HCV infection, within 168 days of estimated infection date. Sequencing of hepatitis C virus-specific cells was done ex vivo rather than after in vitro expansion. This clone was detected only a few times. CDR1 and CDR2 from the germline V gene are SNHLY and FYNNEI. The CDR3 is made up of 13 amino acids. Germline trimming cut 4 bases from V and 8 bases from J; bases unmatched to any gene: 3. The TCR was taken from a woman aged 18-29 years who spontaneously cleared hepatitis C infection. The genes are TRBV2 and TRBJ2-4; 9 bases are shared with TRBD1. The source was HCV NS3-1073 tetramer-sorted CD8+ T cells from PBMCs, collected during acute infection. CDR3 nucleotide sequence: TGTGCCAGCAGTGGGGACAGGGAAGACATTCAGTACTTC. Protein sequence: CASSGDREDIQYF.